This passage covers 13 T cell receptor beta chains from one sample sequenced in a study of blood T cell repertoires in COVID-19. Repertoires were generated with immunoSEQ multiplex PCR, while TCRdb's copy carries only in-frame clones and drops some. The sample includes 250,000 or so clones, roughly nine tenths seen only once; the top ten take roughly 4.8%. Specimen: peripheral blood. All receptors come from a woman between 40 and 55 years old who had recovered from COVID-19.

The chain couples TRBV19 to TRBJ2-3, with D maybe TRBD2 (6 bases). This CDR3 is built from 15 residues. The germline V and J ends were trimmed by 8 bases and 4 bases, with 19 bases remaining between them. CDR1 is LNHDA, CDR2 SQIVND, per germline (reference sequence). The CDR3 sequence is CASRWDSLRPDTQYF. CDR3 sequence (DNA): TGTGCCAGTCGTTGGGACTCCCTCCGGCCAGATACGCAGTATTTT.

Comments on this clone: Mismatch with germline at one junction end may stem from a read error. The CDR3 DNA follows: TGTGCCAGCTCACGCGACACCGGGACAGGGGAGGTGTTC. Amino acid sequence: CASSRDTGTGEVF. The chain recombines TRBV18 with TRBJ2-4, with 10 bases that match TRBD1. The length of the CDR3 is 13 residues. In germline, CDR1 is KGHSH, CDR2 LQKENI.

This chain connects TRBV18 to TRBJ2-1; D remains ambiguous. Trimming pared 3 bases from V and 3 bases from J, leaving 6 bases between. The CDR3 spans 13 residues. Germline-derived CDR1 and CDR2 are KGHSH and LQKENI. The CDR3 is CASSPSIYNEQFF. The DNA for the CDR3 is TGTGCCAGCTCACCGTCCATCTACAATGAGCAGTTCTTC. The full variable domain, completed using reference TRBV18 and TRBJ2-1, is NAGVMQNPRHLVRRRGQEARLRCSPMKGHSHVYWYRQLPEEGLKFMVYLQKENIIDESGMPKERFSAEFPKEGPSILRIQQVVRGDSAAYFCASSPSIYNEQFFGPGTRLTVL.

The rearrangement uses TRBV5-6 and TRBJ1-1, with a weak D call TRBD1 (5 bases). The CDR3 runs 14 residues. Germline loops: CDR1 SGHDT, CDR2 YYEEEE. Trimming left V 6 bases short and J 1 base short, with 13 bases between. CDR3 protein: CASTPLGRNTEAFF. Here the CDR3 DNA reads TGTGCCAGCACCCCCTTGGGGCGGAACACTGAAGCTTTCTTT.

The chain is built from TRBV14 and TRBJ1-1; the match to TRBD1 covers 8 bases. J lost 4 bases, V lost 4 bases, and 8 bases had no gene match. Germline V gene sequence: CDR1 SGHDN, CDR2 FVKESK. The CDR3 consists of 15 residues. Here the CDR3 reads CASSPTTGEGTEAFF. In nucleotides, the CDR3 is TGTGCCAGCAGCCCTACGACAGGGGAGGGCACTGAAGCTTTCTTT. The whole variable domain, filled in from reference TRBV14 and TRBJ1-1, reads EAGVTQFPSHSVIEKGQTVTLRCDPISGHDNLYWYRRVMGKEIKFLLHFVKESKQDESGMPNNRFLAERTGGTYSTLKVQPAELEDSGVYFCASSPTTGEGTEAFFGQGTRLTVV.

The sample holds a few counts of this clone. V and J are TRBV15 and TRBJ1-4; TRBD1 might be the D (6 bases). The germline V gene has CDR1 LNHNV and CDR2 YYDKDF (reference sequence). CDR3 length: 15 amino acids. V lost 1 base and J lost 6, with 12 bases in between. CDR3 DNA: TGTGCCACCAGCAGAGTGGCAGGGGTGGATGAAAAACTGTTTTTT. It yields the protein CATSRVAGVDEKLFF. The full variable domain, with the rest looked up from reference TRBV15 and TRBJ1-4, is DAMVIQNPRYQVTQFGKPVTLSCSQTLNHNVMYWYQQKSSQAPKLLFHYYDKDFNNEADTPDNFQSRRPNTSFCFLDIRSPGLGDTAMYLCATSRVAGVDEKLFFGSGTQLSVL.

The chain employs TRBV7-9 and TRBJ2-3; 11 nucleotides agree with TRBD2. The V segment lost 0 bases and the J segment 1 base; nucleotides outside the gene matches: 9. The CDR3 has 19 amino acids. CDR1 is SEHNR and CDR2 is FQNEAQ in the germline V gene (reference sequence). The CDR3 loop is CASSLASSGGWFGTDTQYF. The CDR3 nucleotides are TGTGCCAGCAGCTTAGCCTCTAGCGGGGGGTGGTTCGGCACAGATACGCAGTATTTT.

The chain links TRBV2 to TRBJ2-1; no firm D call. Trimming left V 4 bases short and J 7 bases short, with 11 bases between. Germline V gene data show CDR1 as SNHLY and CDR2 as FYNNEI. The CDR3 totals 13 residues. CDR3 bases: TGTGCCAGCAGTGTTCTTCCGGGTAATGAGCAGTTCTTC. Amino acids: CASSVLPGNEQFF.

The V call is TRBV19, the J call TRBJ1-1, with 8 positions matching TRBD1. There are 14 residues in the CDR3. Germline CDR1 reads LNHDA; CDR2 reads SQIVND (reference sequence). The V gene end was trimmed by 6 bases and the J gene end by 3 bases; junction bases not matched to a gene: 6. CDR3 protein: CASSRTGWHTEAFF. CDR3 nucleotide sequence: TGTGCCAGTAGCCGGACAGGGTGGCACACTGAAGCTTTCTTT. Variable domain in full (rest from reference TRBV19 and TRBJ1-1): DGGITQSPKYLFRKEGQNVTLSCEQNLNHDAMYWYRQDPGQGLRLIYYSQIVNDFQKGDIAEGYSVSREKKESFPLTVTSAQKNPTAFYLCASSRTGWHTEAFFGQGTRLTVV.

In this sample, this clone turned up a few times. The chain uses TRBV6-5 and TRBJ1-6; 8 bases match TRBD1. Germline V gene lookup returns CDR1 MNHEY and CDR2 SVGAGI. Germline trimming cut 3 bases from V and 7 bases from J; bases unmatched to any gene: 2. The CDR3 is 14 amino acids. CDR3 nucleotides: TGTGCCAGCAGTTATTGGACAGGGAATTCACCCCTCCACTTT. Encoded protein: CASSYWTGNSPLHF.

The chain couples TRBV5-1 to TRBJ2-1; TRBD1 might be the D (6 bases). CDR1 is SGHRS, CDR2 YFSETQ, per germline. V lost 2 bases to trimming and J lost 8 bases, with 14 bases between them. CDR3 length equals 14 residues. Written as DNA, the CDR3 is TGCGCCAGCAGCTTACAGGGTGGGGGCGATGAGCAGTTCTTC. Translating gives CASSLQGGGDEQFF.

This clone was seen more than once but under ten times. The rearrangement joins TRBV5-1 to TRBJ1-2, with 8 bases identical to TRBD1. Losses at the gene ends were 4 bases for V and 3 bases for J; bases not matched to a gene: 5. Germline assignment: CDR1 SGHRS and CDR2 YFSETQ. The CDR3 extends over 14 amino acids. In DNA form, the CDR3 reads TGCGCCAGCAGCATAGGACAGGGCGACTATGGCTACACCTTC. It is translated as CASSIGQGDYGYTF.

This clone was found many times. The chain carries TRBV30 and TRBJ2-1; 7 bases map to TRBD2. The CDR3 runs to 16 residues. Germline lookup yields CDR1 GTSNPN and CDR2 SVGIG (reference sequence). V lost 0 bases, J lost 8 bases, and 13 bases stayed unmatched. The CDR3 is CAWSVHGGGPRDEQFF. The CDR3 DNA is TGTGCCTGGAGTGTACATGGGGGAGGGCCTCGGGATGAGCAGTTCTTC.